Following are 24 T cell receptor beta chains from one sample sequenced in a study of vaccination effects on CD4 cells after COVID-19. Assay used: immunoSEQ multiplex PCR; TCRdb lists only in-frame clones, some missing. The sample lists tens of thousands of clones, roughly 62% occurring once. The antigens of these receptors remain unknown. Antigen-specific CD4+ T cells were expanded with viral peptide pools in the ViraFEST assay before sequencing. At the end of nine to ten days of culture, CD4+ T cells were isolated. Neither prior SARS-CoV-2 infection nor positive nucleocapsid antibodies were present in the vaccine recipients. The input for sequencing was CD4+ T cells from PBMCs cultured with HCoV-OC43 spike peptides, taken before COVID-19 vaccination. Noted subset: HCoV-OC43 spike overlapping peptide pool stimulation. The receptors originated from a human donor who received a COVID-19 vaccine.

V and J are TRBV6-5 and TRBJ1-6; no clear D gene. V was shortened by 6 bases and J by 8 bases, with 11 bases between the two germline ends. The CDR3 spans 13 residues. Germline-derived CDR1 and CDR2 are MNHEY and SVGAGI. CDR3: CASRENWDSPLHF. The CDR3, as DNA: TGTGCCAGCAGGGAGAATTGGGATTCACCCCTCCACTTT.

The chain links TRBV3-1 (or the pseudogene TRBV3-2) to TRBJ2-3; 11 bases line up with TRBD2. The CDR3 spans 15 residues. Germline assignment: CDR1 LGHDT and CDR2 YNNKEL (reference sequence). Trimming removed 3 bases from V and 2 bases from J; junction bases left unmatched: 1. The CDR3 sequence: CASSQGLADTDTQYF. CDR3 bases: TGTGCCAGCAGCCAGGGACTAGCGGACACAGATACGCAGTATTTT.

The J gene is TRBJ1-5, the V gene TRBV28; D not certain. This CDR3 contains 15 residues. The V and J ends lost 7 bases and 0 bases respectively, with 13 bases between them. Germline CDR1 MDHEN, CDR2 SYDVKM. CDR3 sequence reads: CASIKSGRSNQPQHF. CDR3 sequence (DNA): TGTGCCAGCATCAAATCCGGGCGTAGCAATCAGCCCCAGCATTTT.

In DNA form, the CDR3 reads TGTGCCAGCAGTGACTCACAGGGGGCAGATACGCAGTATTTT. It encodes CASSDSQGADTQYF. The V and J genes are TRBV6-4 and TRBJ2-3, with 8 positions matching TRBD1. Germline trimming cut 0 bases from V and 4 bases from J; bases unmatched to any gene: 0. This CDR3 is 14 amino acids long. Looked up from germline, CDR1 is MRHNA and CDR2 is SNTAGT.

The chain employs TRBV3-1 (or the pseudogene TRBV3-2) and TRBJ1-1; maybe TRBD1 (5 bases). V lost 3 bases and J 6 bases, leaving 11 bases between the germline ends. The germline gives CDR1 LGHDT, CDR2 YNNKEL (reference sequence). The CDR3 runs to 13 residues. The CDR3, as DNA: TGTGCCAGCAGCCAGGCAGGGATGGCTGAAGCTTTCTTT. It yields the protein CASSQAGMAEAFF.

The chain employs TRBV19 and TRBJ1-3; D not resolved. Germline V lookup: CDR1 LNHDA, CDR2 SQIVND (reference sequence). The CDR3 has 16 amino acids. V was trimmed by 3 bases and J by 0 bases, leaving 12 bases between them. CDR3 loop: CASSIDDRSSGNTIYF. CDR3 coding DNA: TGTGCCAGTAGTATTGATGACCGTAGCTCTGGAAACACCATATATTTT.

This clone occurred once. V and J are TRBV2 and TRBJ2-3; D may be TRBD2 (6 bases). The CDR3 is 15 amino acids. The V and J ends lost 4 bases and 2 bases respectively, with 13 bases between them. Germline V gene lookup returns CDR1 SNHLY and CDR2 FYNNEI. DNA for the CDR3: TGTGCCAGCAGTGTCGGGGGAGTTCTCACAGATACGCAGTATTTT. Residues: CASSVGGVLTDTQYF.

The V and J genes are TRBV3-1 (or the pseudogene TRBV3-2) and TRBJ2-5; 9 bases map to TRBD2. Looked up from germline, CDR1 is LGHDT and CDR2 is YNNKEL (reference sequence). V shed 4 bases and J 4 bases; nucleotides not matched to a gene: 7. The length of the CDR3 is 15 residues. In nucleotides, the CDR3 is TGTGCCAGCAGCCTCGGAAGCGGGAGGCGAGAGACCCAGTACTTC. Its protein product is CASSLGSGRRETQYF.

The rearrangement uses TRBV6-6 and TRBJ1-4; D is ambiguous. The CDR3 loop spans 11 amino acids. Trimming took 8 bases from V and 7 from J, leaving 8 bases between them. CDR1 and CDR2 from the germline V gene are MNHNY and SVGAGI (reference sequence). The CDR3 coding sequence is TGTGCCAGCCTCTCTAGTGAAAAACTGTTTTTT. The encoded protein is CASLSSEKLFF.

The chain uses TRBV6-4 and TRBJ1-1; 7 positions agree with TRBD1. Germline V gives CDR1 MRHNA, CDR2 SNTAGT. The CDR3 spans 13 residues. The V gene end was trimmed by 5 bases and the J gene end by 7 bases; junction bases not matched to a gene: 7. The CDR3 region is CASSFTGQSEAFF. In DNA, the CDR3 is TGTGCCAGCAGTTTTACGGGACAGAGTGAAGCTTTCTTT.

The chain links TRBV6-5 to TRBJ1-4; a weak D match, TRBD1 (6 bases). The CDR3 runs 15 residues. V was pared by 5 bases and J by 5 bases, with 15 bases between. Germline lookup yields CDR1 MNHEY and CDR2 SVGAGI. CDR3 amino acids: CASSNIQGFNEKLFF. CDR3 coding DNA: TGTGCCAGCAGTAATATACAGGGATTCAATGAAAAACTGTTTTTT.

This clone was counted between two and nine times. The V gene is TRBV30, the J gene TRBJ2-4, with TRBD2 matching over 12 bases. With V trimmed by 5 bases and J by 7 bases, 6 bases remained unmatched. This CDR3 spans 14 amino acids. Germline V gene data show CDR1 as GTSNPN and CDR2 as SVGIG (reference sequence). CDR3 loop: CAWGGLAGVNIQYF. The CDR3 nucleotides are TGTGCCTGGGGGGGACTAGCGGGTGTGAACATTCAGTACTTC.

V and J are TRBV7-9 and TRBJ1-5, with a tentative D call TRBD1 (5 bases). The V and J ends lost 9 bases and 0 bases respectively, with 9 bases between them. The CDR3 runs to 13 residues. CDR1 is SEHNR, CDR2 FQNEAQ, per germline (reference sequence). CDR3 nucleotide sequence: TGTGCCAGGGGTGGGGCTAGCAATCAGCCCCAGCATTTT. This gives the protein CARGGASNQPQHF.

This chain joins TRBV3-1 (or the pseudogene TRBV3-2) and TRBJ2-3, with 8 nucleotides matching TRBD2. Germline V lookup: CDR1 LGHDT, CDR2 YNNKEL (reference sequence). The CDR3 has 12 residues. V lost 4 bases, J lost 11 bases, and 5 bases stayed unmatched. This CDR3 reads CASSPIAGRQYF. In DNA form, the CDR3 reads TGTGCCAGCAGCCCGATAGCGGGGAGGCAGTATTTT.

The chain uses TRBV18 and TRBJ1-1, with 7 bases fitting TRBD1. This CDR3 has 14 residues. From germline, CDR1 is KGHSH and CDR2 LQKENI. Unmatched junction bases numbered 9, after V lost 5 bases and J lost 6 bases. CDR3 DNA sequence: TGTGCCAGCTCAGCTACAGGGGTGTCCGCTGAAGCTTTCTTT. It translates to CASSATGVSAEAFF.

The gene calls are TRBV29-1 and TRBJ2-2, with no clear D. The length of the CDR3 is 14 residues. CDR1 and CDR2 (germline): SQVTM, ANQGSEA. The V end lost 6 bases, the J end lost 7 bases, and 18 bases lay between the germline ends. The CDR3 sequence: CSVAFLSGLGELFF. DNA for the CDR3: TGCAGCGTCGCATTCCTCTCCGGTCTCGGGGAGCTGTTTTTT.

This sequence joins TRBV12-3 or TRBV12-4 and TRBJ2-1; tentative D call: TRBD1 (6 bases). CDR3 length: 13 amino acids. Deletions cut 6 bases from V and 9 bases from J, with 15 bases between. The CDR3 sequence: CASRPIQGSEQFF. The CDR3 DNA reads TGTGCCAGCAGGCCGATACAGGGTTCTGAGCAGTTCTTC.

The chain combines TRBV28 with TRBJ2-7; D gene uncertain. V dropped 5 bases and J dropped 2 bases, with 10 bases sitting between them. The V gene's germline CDR1 is MDHEN and CDR2 SYDVKM. CDR3 length equals 13 residues. The CDR3 loop is CASSQSGTYEQYF. The CDR3 DNA is TGTGCCAGCAGTCAGTCAGGAACCTACGAGCAGTACTTC.

The rearrangement uses TRBV6-6 and TRBJ1-5; the match to TRBD1 covers 9 bases. This CDR3 comprises 14 residues. V lost 8 bases to trimming and J lost 4 bases; unmatched junction nucleotides: 6. The germline V gene encodes CDR1 MNHNY and CDR2 SVGAGI (reference sequence). The CDR3 loop is CASGTGTGNQPQHF. The DNA for the CDR3 is TGTGCCAGCGGAACCGGGACAGGGAATCAGCCCCAGCATTTT.

This clone was seen a handful of times. The chain uses TRBV5-1 and TRBJ1-4, with D hard to call. The CDR3 spans 14 residues. Germline lookup yields CDR1 SGHRS and CDR2 YFSETQ. The V end lost 5 bases, the J end lost 1 base, and 9 bases lay between the germline ends. In nucleotides, the CDR3 is TGCGCCAGCAGACGGGATCTAACTAATGAAAAACTGTTTTTT. It translates to CASRRDLTNEKLFF.

This rearrangement joins TRBV7-2 to TRBJ2-1; 8 bases agree with TRBD2. The junction had 3 bases not matched to a gene; V was cut back by 5 bases and J by 0 bases. Germline V gene data show CDR1 as SGHTA and CDR2 as FQGNSA. The CDR3 length is 15 residues. The CDR3 is CASSLSGSSYNEQFF. CDR3 DNA sequence: TGTGCCAGCAGCCTCAGCGGGAGCTCCTACAATGAGCAGTTCTTC.

This sequence joins TRBV6-4 and TRBJ1-5; no definite D call. CDR1 is MRHNA and CDR2 is SNTAGT in the germline V gene. The CDR3 length is 14 residues. V was shortened by 3 bases and J by 2 bases, with 8 bases between the two germline ends. The CDR3 bases are TGTGCCAGCAGTGAGGCGGGCGGCAATCAGCCCCAGCATTTT. Its translation is CASSEAGGNQPQHF.

This rearrangement joins TRBV21-1 to TRBJ2-3; TRBD1, the D gene given by the table, was not confirmed from the DNA. TRBV21-1 is marked as a pseudogene. This CDR3 spans 16 amino acids. For the CDR3, the DNA is TGTGCCAGCAGCACGGGACAGGGAATTAGCACAGATACGCAGTATTTT. This encodes CASSTGQGISTDTQYF.

This rearrangement joins TRBV5-1 to TRBJ2-1; possible D gene TRBD2, 5 bases. The germline V and J ends were trimmed by 0 bases and 7 bases, with 14 bases remaining between them. Germline assignment: CDR1 SGHRS and CDR2 YFSETQ. CDR3 size: 15 residues. The CDR3 coding sequence is TGCGCCAGCAGCTTGGCCAGCCCTTCGGGGAATGAGCAGTTCTTC. This sequence encodes CASSLASPSGNEQFF.